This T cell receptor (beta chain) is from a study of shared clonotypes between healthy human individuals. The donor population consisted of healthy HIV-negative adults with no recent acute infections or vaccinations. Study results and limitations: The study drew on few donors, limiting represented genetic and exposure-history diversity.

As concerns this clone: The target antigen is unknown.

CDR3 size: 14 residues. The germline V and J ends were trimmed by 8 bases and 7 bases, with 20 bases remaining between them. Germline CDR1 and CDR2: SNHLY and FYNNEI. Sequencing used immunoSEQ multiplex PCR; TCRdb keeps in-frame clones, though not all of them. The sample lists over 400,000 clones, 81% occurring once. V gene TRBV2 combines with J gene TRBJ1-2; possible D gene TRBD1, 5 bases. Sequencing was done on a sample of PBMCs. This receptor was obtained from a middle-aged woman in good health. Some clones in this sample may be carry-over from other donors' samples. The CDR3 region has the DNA TGTGCCAGCTCTCGGAGCAGGGAGTCGGGTGGCTACACCTTC. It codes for CASSRSRESGGYTF.